This TCR beta chain was recorded in a study of early T cells in non-severe SARS-CoV-2 infection. V lost 4 bases and J 0 bases, leaving 16 bases between the germline ends. The CDR3 is made up of 17 amino acids. Germline lookup yields CDR1 SGHTA and CDR2 FQGNSA. This clonotype has just a few counts. Using its own MiXCR run on the 5' RACE reads, TCRdb lists one record per CDR3 protein. Counted here are 80,000 to 95,000 distinct CDR3 sequences, roughly an eighth occurring once; the ten biggest clones make up over 6%. This rearrangement joins TRBV7-2 to TRBJ2-4; possible D gene TRBD2, 5 bases. The sequence was obtained from an adult who was a healthcare worker with PCR-confirmed SARS-CoV-2 infection or an uninfected control (not recorded which). Sequencing was performed on whole blood. CDR3 sequence: CASSSSSGPEAKNIQYF. The DNA for the CDR3 is TGTGCCAGCAGCTCCTCCAGCGGACCTGAAGCCAAAAACATTCAGTACTTC.